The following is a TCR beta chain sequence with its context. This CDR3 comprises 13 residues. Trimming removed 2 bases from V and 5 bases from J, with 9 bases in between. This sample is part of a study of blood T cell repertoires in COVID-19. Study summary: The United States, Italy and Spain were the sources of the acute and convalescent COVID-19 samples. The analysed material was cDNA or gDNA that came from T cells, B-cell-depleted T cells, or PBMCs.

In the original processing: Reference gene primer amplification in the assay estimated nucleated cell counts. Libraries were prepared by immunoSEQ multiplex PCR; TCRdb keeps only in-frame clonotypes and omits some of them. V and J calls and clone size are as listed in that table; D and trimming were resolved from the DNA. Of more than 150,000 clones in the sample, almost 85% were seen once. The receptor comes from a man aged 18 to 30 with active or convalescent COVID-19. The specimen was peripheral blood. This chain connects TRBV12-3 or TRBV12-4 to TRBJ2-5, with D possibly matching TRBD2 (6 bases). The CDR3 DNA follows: TGTGCCAGCAGTTTATCGGGGAGGGAGACCCAGTACTTC. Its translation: CASSLSGRETQYF.